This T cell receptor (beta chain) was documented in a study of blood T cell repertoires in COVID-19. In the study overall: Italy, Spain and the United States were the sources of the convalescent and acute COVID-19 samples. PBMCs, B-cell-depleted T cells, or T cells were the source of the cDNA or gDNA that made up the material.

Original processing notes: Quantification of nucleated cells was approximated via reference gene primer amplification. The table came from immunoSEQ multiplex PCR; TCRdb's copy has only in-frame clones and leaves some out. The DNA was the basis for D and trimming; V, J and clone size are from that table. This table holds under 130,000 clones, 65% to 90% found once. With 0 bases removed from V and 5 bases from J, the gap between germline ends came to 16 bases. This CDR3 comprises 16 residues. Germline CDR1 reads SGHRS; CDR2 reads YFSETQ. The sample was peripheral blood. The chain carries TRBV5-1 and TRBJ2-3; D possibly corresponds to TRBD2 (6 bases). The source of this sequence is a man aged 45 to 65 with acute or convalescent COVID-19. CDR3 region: CASSLERAHGKDTQYF. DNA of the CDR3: TGCGCCAGCAGCTTGGAGCGGGCCCACGGGAAAGATACGCAGTATTTT.